Listed below are T cell receptor beta chains from one sample, sequenced in a study of blood T cell repertoires in COVID-19. Assay: immunoSEQ multiplex PCR; the TCRdb copy retains only in-frame clones and omits some. The top ten clones hold less than 3% of a sample with tens of thousands of clones, 89% of them seen once. Sequencing was performed on peripheral blood. The receptors shown here come from a man aged 50 to 59 with COVID-19, enrolled during active disease. Each CDR3 is given with its conserved first and last residue. The D gene is left open where the match is weak. Part of the rows lack a size; the others show once, few, many or a class for expanded clones.

size	D	V	J	DNA	CDR3
.	.	TRBV7-2	TRBJ1-3	TGTGCCAGCAGCTCCAGTCACACAGGGATGACCGGAAACACCATATATTTT	CASSSSHTGMTGNTIYF
.	TRBD1	TRBV6-5	TRBJ1-2	TGTGCCAGCAGTCTACAGGGACAGGGTCGAGTTGGCTACACCTTC	CASSLQGQGRVGYTF
.	TRBD1	TRBV2	TRBJ2-7	TGTGCCAGCAGTGAGATCCGGACAGGGGGCGAGGAGCAGTACTTC	CASSEIRTGGEEQYF
.	.	TRBV7-8	TRBJ1-5	TGTGCCAGCAGCCCCCGAGGTGGCAAGCCCCAGCATTTT	CASSPRGGKPQHF
.	.	TRBV6-5	TRBJ1-2	TGTGCCAGCAGTTACGGGGGCGACTATGGCTACACCTTC	CASSYGGDYGYTF
.	TRBD1	TRBV19	TRBJ2-3	TGTGCCAGTAGTATCCGGGACACAGGGGGCACAGATACGCAGTATTTT	CASSIRDTGGTDTQYF
.	.	TRBV13	TRBJ2-1	TGTGCCAGCAGCTTAGCAGTGTCGGGTGAGCAGTTCTTC	CASSLAVSGEQFF
.	.	TRBV28	TRBJ2-5	TGTGCCAGCAGGCGGGAGACCCAGTACTTC	CASRRETQYF
once	.	TRBV6-5	TRBJ2-5	TGTGCCAGCAGTCGCGGAGGCCCAGAGACCCAGTACTTC	CASSRGGPETQYF
.	.	TRBV18	TRBJ1-4	TGTGCCAGCTCGCCAGAGCTTGTCACTAATGAAAAACTGTTTTTT	CASSPELVTNEKLFF
.	TRBD2	TRBV9	TRBJ2-1	TGTGCCAGCAGCGTAGGACCGGGACTAGCGATTTTCAATGAGCAGTTCTTC	CASSVGPGLAIFNEQFF
once	TRBD1	TRBV7-3	TRBJ1-1	TGTGCCAGCAGCACAATTGGGACAGCGAACACTGAAGCTTTCTTT	CASSTIGTANTEAFF
.	TRBD1	TRBV6-6	TRBJ1-2	TGTGCCAGCAGTTACGGGACAGACTATGGCTACACCTTC	CASSYGTDYGYTF
.	.	TRBV18	TRBJ2-2	TGTGCCAGCTCACCCAATTCAGGCACCGGGGAGCTGTTTTTT	CASSPNSGTGELFF
.	.	TRBV7-8	TRBJ1-5	TGTGCCAGCAGCGCCCCAGCGGGGAGGAATCAGCCCCAGCATTTT	CASSAPAGRNQPQHF
.	.	TRBV5-8	TRBJ1-6	TGTGCCAGCAGCCCGGGGGTTGGTAATTCACCCCTCCACTTT	CASSPGVGNSPLHF
.	.	TRBV7-8	TRBJ2-5	TGTGCCAGCAGACAAGTCGTTGGAGAGACCCAGTACTTC	CASRQVVGETQYF
.	.	TRBV10-3	TRBJ1-2	TGTGCCATCAGTGCGGGTGTATCCGGCGACTATGGCTACACCTTC	CAISAGVSGDYGYTF
.	TRBD1	TRBV4-3	TRBJ2-2	TGCGCCAGCAGCAGGGGACAGGGGGGGACCGGGGAGCTGTTTTTT	CASSRGQGGTGELFF
.	TRBD1	TRBV7-9	TRBJ1-3	TGTGCCAGCAGCTTAGCCGGGACAGGGACCTCTGGAAACACCATATATTTT	CASSLAGTGTSGNTIYF
.	.	TRBV27	TRBJ1-5	TGTGCCAGCAGTTTCCAGTATAGCAATCAGCCCCAGCATTTT	CASSFQYSNQPQHF
.	TRBD1	TRBV6-6	TRBJ2-7	TGTGCCAGCAATGCAGCCGGGACAGGGCCCTACGAGCAGTACTTC	CASNAAGTGPYEQYF
.	.	TRBV15	TRBJ2-7	TGTGCCACCAGCAGAGATCTCTCAGGGCTCTCCTACGAGCAGTACTTC	CATSRDLSGLSYEQYF
.	.	TRBV10-1	TRBJ1-1	TGCGCCAGCAGGGTAGGGGATTCCACTGAAGCTTTCTTT	CASRVGDSTEAFF
.	TRBD1	TRBV19	TRBJ1-2	TGTGCCAGTAGTGTACAGGGGTATGGCTACACCTTC	CASSVQGYGYTF
.	TRBD2	TRBV7-8	TRBJ2-3	TGTGCCAGCAGCTCCGGACTAGCGGGGGGGCCGAGACGAGATACGCAGTATTTT	CASSSGLAGGPRRDTQYF
.	.	TRBV4-2	TRBJ2-1	TGTGCCAGCAGCCATCCCCTTTCCCAGGTCCCGTTCTTC	CASSHPLSQVPFF
.	.	TRBV10-3	TRBJ1-3	TGTGCCATCAGAGAACAGGTCTCTGGAAACACCATATATTTT	CAIREQVSGNTIYF
.	.	TRBV28	TRBJ1-3	TGTGCCAGCAAGCGGGACACCATATATTTT	CASKRDTIYF
.	TRBD1	TRBV11-2	TRBJ1-2	TGTGCCAGCAGCTCATGGCAGGGGGCGGAGGGCTACACCTTC	CASSSWQGAEGYTF
.	.	TRBV6-5	TRBJ2-7	TGTGCCAGCAGTTACTCACGGTTCGCCTACGAGCAGTACTTC	CASSYSRFAYEQYF
once	.	TRBV10-3	TRBJ2-3	TGTGCCATCAGTGAGTCTGCTGCCCAGCATCGGGGGACGCAGTATTTT	CAISESAAQHRGTQYF
.	.	TRBV6-5	TRBJ1-2	TGTGCCAGCAGCAAGGCAGGGGTTAACTATGGCTACACCTTC	CASSKAGVNYGYTF
.	TRBD1	TRBV29-1	TRBJ1-2	TGCAGCGTTGAAGCTCGACAGATGACAGGGAGCCCTTATGGCTACACCTTC	CSVEARQMTGSPYGYTF
.	.	TRBV29-1	TRBJ1-2	TGCAGCGTCACTCGAGGCGGTGGCTACACCTTC	CSVTRGGGYTF
.	.	TRBV3-1/TRBV3-2	TRBJ1-1	TGTGCCAGCAGCCAAGAACGGGGGAACACTGAAGCTTTCTTT	CASSQERGNTEAFF
.	.	TRBV4-1	TRBJ1-2	TGCGCCAGCAGCCAAGTGGGACATACTGGTGGTGGCTACACCTTC	CASSQVGHTGGGYTF
.	.	TRBV29-1	TRBJ1-2	TGCAGCGTTGAGCCTTATAGGGGGACGTCCAACTATGGCTACACCTTC	CSVEPYRGTSNYGYTF
.	TRBD1	TRBV5-1	TRBJ2-7	TGCGCCAGCAGCTTCTCCGCCACAGGGGGTTTCTACGAGCAGTACTTC	CASSFSATGGFYEQYF
once	TRBD1	TRBV27	TRBJ1-6	TGTGCCAGCAGCCGACAGGGAAATTCACCCCTCCACTTT	CASSRQGNSPLHF
.	TRBD1	TRBV6-2/TRBV6-3	TRBJ1-2	TGTGCCAGCAGCCGGACAGGGGGCGTTAACTATGGCTACACCTTC	CASSRTGGVNYGYTF
.	TRBD1	TRBV15	TRBJ2-1	TGTGCCACCAGCAGAGATCGACAGGGAAGTTCAGGCAAGGAGCAGTTCTTC	CATSRDRQGSSGKEQFF
.	.	TRBV5-4	TRBJ2-5	TGTGCCAGCAGCCCAACAGGGAAAGAGACCCAGTACTTC	CASSPTGKETQYF
.	.	TRBV4-1	TRBJ1-2	TGCGCCAGCAGCCAAGAACAGTCTCGTAACTATGGCTACACCTTC	CASSQEQSRNYGYTF
.	.	TRBV28	TRBJ1-3	TGTGCCAGCAGAAGAGGTGTAGCTGGAAACACCATATATTTT	CASRRGVAGNTIYF
once	TRBD1	TRBV7-9	TRBJ1-3	TGTGCCAGCAGCTTAGATGGGACAGGGTCTGGAAACACCATATATTTT	CASSLDGTGSGNTIYF
once	TRBD1	TRBV6-2/TRBV6-3	TRBJ1-2	TGTGCCAGCAGTTTGGACAGGACTTACTATGGCTACACCTTC	CASSLDRTYYGYTF
.	TRBD1	TRBV4-3	TRBJ1-1	TGCGCCAGCAGCCAAGAGTTAAAAGGGGGCTTGGCTGAAGCTTTCTTT	CASSQELKGGLAEAFF